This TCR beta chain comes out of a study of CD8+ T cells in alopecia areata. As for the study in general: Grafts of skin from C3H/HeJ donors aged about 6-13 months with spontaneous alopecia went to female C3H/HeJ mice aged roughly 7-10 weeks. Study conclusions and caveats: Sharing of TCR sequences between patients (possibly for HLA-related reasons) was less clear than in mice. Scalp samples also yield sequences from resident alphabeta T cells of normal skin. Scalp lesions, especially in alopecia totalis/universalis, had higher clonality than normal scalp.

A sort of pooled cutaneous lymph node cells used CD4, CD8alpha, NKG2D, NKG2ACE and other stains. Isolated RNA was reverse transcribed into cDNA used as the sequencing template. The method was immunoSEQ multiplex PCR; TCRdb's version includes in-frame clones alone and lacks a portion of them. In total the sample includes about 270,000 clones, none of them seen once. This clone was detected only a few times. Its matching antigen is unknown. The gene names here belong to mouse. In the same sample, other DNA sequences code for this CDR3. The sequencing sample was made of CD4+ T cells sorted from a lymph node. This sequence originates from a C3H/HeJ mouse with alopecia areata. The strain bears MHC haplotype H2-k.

The CDR3 loop is CASSIGQGYNSPLYF. The CDR3 bases that were read are TGTGCCAGCAGTATCGGACAGGGCTATAATTCGCCC. The chain is built from TRBV19 and TRBJ1-6; 8 bases line up with TRBD1. The read terminates 3 residues ahead of where the CDR3 ends, so the germline J gene completes it. TRBJ1-6 counts as an open reading frame of uncertain function. The CDR3 spans 15 residues. Per germline, CDR1 FNHDT and CDR2 SITEND (reference sequence). J gave up 3 bases and V 2 bases, and 1 base lay outside the gene matches.